The entry below gives a single TCR beta chain sequence along with its context. Its antigen is currently unknown. V lost 5 bases and J lost 4, with 26 bases in between. The CDR3 is made up of 18 amino acids. Per the germline V gene, CDR1 is SEHNR and CDR2 is FQNEAQ (reference sequence). The assay was immunoSEQ multiplex PCR, and TCRdb's table has in-frame clones only and misses some. The data contain about 6,300 clones, approximately 80% of them singletons. The record originates from a study of hypomethylating agent response in myelodysplastic syndrome. Looking at the study overall: TET2 mutation, the most common, occurred in about 45% of the 11 patients. Non-responders met neither complete response nor hematologic improvement criteria, which defined response. Findings and caveats of the study: Responders gained more novel clonotypes; non-responders had more contracted clonotypes after treatment. Only approximately twelve patients were analyzed in this small cohort.

The chain combines TRBV7-9 with TRBJ1-1, with D perhaps matching TRBD1 (6 bases). Sequenced material: bone marrow, taken before or after starting hypomethylating agent treatment for myelodysplastic syndrome (not recorded which). This clonotype was sampled from a human donor with myelodysplastic syndrome. CDR3: CASSPMGPQGKKGTEAFF. The CDR3 region has the DNA TGTGCCAGCAGCCCAATGGGCCCCCAGGGGAAGAAGGGCACTGAAGCTTTCTTT.